This TCR beta chain is from a study of naive and memory T cell subsets. This clonotype was picked up a small number of times. Its target is unknown. Trimming cost V 3 bases and J 0 bases, with 15 bases left between them. The CDR3 is made up of 16 amino acids. An equimolar mix of two oligonucleotides served as the beta constant-region primer for TRBC1 and TRBC2. Ligated cDNA was amplified by four rounds of PCR with nested alpha and beta constant-region primers and SP2. An oligonucleotide with the SP2 primer and a 12-nucleotide UMI was ligated to the cDNA 3' end. TCRdb ran MiXCR on the UMI-ligation and nested PCR reads and lists one entry per CDR3 protein. The table lists about 120,000 distinct CDR3 sequences, about 36% of them singletons. Overall study results and limits: Activation and differentiation may alter RNA-based TCR counts. In CD4 and CD8 cells, diversity dropped from naive through EMRA.

CD8 T cells were positively selected from what remained after CD4 positive selection. This TCR was sampled from a human donor in good health. This rearrangement joins TRBV12-3 or TRBV12-4 to TRBJ2-7, with unresolved D. Material for sequencing was central memory CD4+ T cells from blood. The CDR3 sequence: CASSFLQIGASYEQYF. For the CDR3, the DNA is TGTGCCAGCAGTTTTTTACAAATCGGCGCCTCCTACGAGCAGTACTTC.